This T cell receptor beta chain was recorded in a study of early T cells in non-severe SARS-CoV-2 infection. Study background: The sequenced material was bulk RNA from unsorted whole blood, and its chains were unpaired.

Researchers attached unique molecular identifiers to individual cDNA molecules. TCRdb passed the 5' RACE reads through MiXCR, listing each CDR3 protein once. The sample lists 65,000 to 90,000 distinct CDR3 sequences, around 12% occurring once. V shed 5 bases and J shed 2 bases, with 12 bases lying between them. The CDR3 is 15 residues long. Germline V gives CDR1 MRHNA, CDR2 SNTAGT. The receptor's source is an adult who was a healthcare worker with PCR-confirmed SARS-CoV-2 infection or an uninfected control (not recorded which). The chain combines TRBV6-4 with TRBJ1-4; D remains ambiguous. Sequenced input: whole blood. This chain's CDR3 is CASSREGGTNEKLFF. DNA for the CDR3: TGTGCCAGCAGTCGCGAGGGAGGGACTAATGAAAAACTGTTTTTT.